The 23 T cell receptor beta chains in this list originate from one sample, sequenced in a study of T-cell memory formation after mild COVID-19. Via MiXCR, TCRdb re-called the 5' RACE reads, giving one row per CDR3 protein. This table has around 200,000 distinct CDR3 sequences, 25% to 35% appearing once. The sequencing input was PBMCs or a T cell subset sorted from them (not recorded which). These receptors all stem from an adult woman who had mild COVID-19 (a few samples of this study predate the infection). Cell type and time point are not known.

This chain uses TRBV5-1 with TRBJ2-7; 12 bases are a match to TRBD2. The CDR3 covers 15 residues. J was trimmed by 5 bases and V by 6 bases; bases with no gene match: 9. Germline CDR1 and CDR2: SGHRS and YFSETQ. DNA for the CDR3: TGCGCCAGCACACTAGCGGGGGGTAATTGGAACGAGCAGTACTTC. Its protein product is CASTLAGGNWNEQYF.

The chain has TRBV11-2 and TRBJ2-7, with D perhaps matching TRBD2 (5 bases). The germline V gene encodes CDR1 SGHAT and CDR2 FQNNGV. This CDR3 has 16 amino acids. Trimming shortened V by 0 bases and J by 1 base, and 13 bases separated the two germline ends. CDR3 nucleotide sequence: TGTGCCAGCAGCTTAGATTTTGCGGGTAGGTCCTACGAGCAGTACTTC. This sequence encodes CASSLDFAGRSYEQYF.

V usage is TRBV6-2 or TRBV6-3 and J usage is TRBJ2-1; D gene unclear. The CDR3 has 14 residues. The V gene's germline CDR1 is MNHEY and CDR2 SVGEGT. V lost 7 bases to trimming and J lost 4 bases, with 14 bases between them. The CDR3 DNA sequence: TGTGCCAGCACAACCCCTGTGACTTACAATGAGCAGTTCTTC. It is translated as CASTTPVTYNEQFF.

The chain couples TRBV30 to TRBJ2-5; TRBD1 agrees at 7 bases. Germline V gene sequence: CDR1 GTSNPN, CDR2 SVGIG (reference sequence). The CDR3 length is 12 residues. V lost 2 bases, J lost 6 bases, and 3 bases stayed unmatched. DNA for the CDR3: TGTGCCTGGAGTCCACAGGGGAAGACCCAGTACTTC. As protein: CAWSPQGKTQYF.

There are many counts of this clonotype. V is TRBV7-9 and J is TRBJ1-2, with a tentative D call TRBD1 (5 bases). V lost 5 bases and J lost 2, with 18 bases in between. Germline V gives CDR1 SEHNR, CDR2 FQNEAQ (reference sequence). This CDR3 region has 16 residues. CDR3 DNA sequence: TGTGCCAGCAGCGCTCTCCCCCTGACAGACAACTATGGCTACACCTTC. It yields the protein CASSALPLTDNYGYTF.

Notes on this clonotype: A much larger clone sits a single nucleotide away, making a read error possible. It is likely a read error, because the conserved phenylalanine at the end of the CDR3 is missing. The V call is TRBV30, the J call TRBJ2-1; D is perhaps TRBD2 (6 bases). Per the germline V gene, CDR1 is GTSNPN and CDR2 is SVGIG (reference sequence). The CDR3 is made up of 10 amino acids. In DNA, the CDR3 is TGTGCGGCGGGAAGTGATGAGCAGTTCTTA. This translates into CAAGSDEQFL.

This clonotype was detected a few times. This CDR3 reads CATGVPGSTDTQYF. The CDR3 nucleotides read TGTGCCACTGGGGTCCCAGGGTCCACAGATACGCAGTATTTT. The V gene is TRBV24-1, the J gene TRBJ2-3, with D possibly TRBD1 on 5 matching bases. From germline, CDR1 is KGHDR and CDR2 SFDVKD. The germline V and J ends were trimmed by 10 bases and 2 bases, with 15 bases remaining between them. The CDR3 loop spans 14 amino acids.

V gene TRBV7-2 combines with J gene TRBJ2-3; D gene ambiguous. Germline CDR1 SGHTA, CDR2 FQGNSA. V was trimmed by 6 bases and J by 4 bases, leaving 8 bases between them. The CDR3 covers 12 residues. CDR3 DNA sequence: TGTGCCAGCAGTCCCCCCCCAGATACGCAGTATTTT. Residues: CASSPPPDTQYF.

The rearrangement joins TRBV12-5 to TRBJ1-5; unclear D gene. V was shortened by 4 bases and J by 2 bases, with 12 bases between the two germline ends. The germline V gene encodes CDR1 LGHNT and CDR2 FRNRAP. CDR3 length: 15 residues. DNA of the CDR3: TGTGCTAGTGGTTCCTTCGGTGGGGGCAATCAGCCCCAGCATTTT. This translates into CASGSFGGGNQPQHF.

In its sample, this clonotype was seen a few times. The CDR3 region is CASRTGNTGELFF. DNA for the CDR3: TGTGCCAGCCGGACAGGGAACACCGGGGAGCTGTTTTTT. This sequence joins TRBV6-1 and TRBJ2-2; 7 nucleotides agree with TRBD1. Trimming took 8 bases from V and 1 from J; bases not matched to a gene: 1. The CDR3 extends over 13 amino acids. CDR1 and CDR2 from the germline V gene are MNHNS and SASEGT.

This clonotype was found a few times. The chain links TRBV25-1 to TRBJ2-7; D is tentatively TRBD1 or TRBD2 (5 bases each). Germline V gene lookup returns CDR1 MGHDK and CDR2 SYGVNS. V lost 1 base and J lost 4, with 17 bases in between. The CDR3 is made up of 16 amino acids. The CDR3 DNA reads TGTGCCAGCAGTGAATTAGAGGGGCGAGGGACGTACGAGCAGTACTTC. Translated: CASSELEGRGTYEQYF.

This chain uses TRBV29-1 with TRBJ1-3, with 8 bases fitting TRBD1. The germline V gene has CDR1 SQVTM and CDR2 ANQGSEA. The V segment lost 5 bases and the J segment 1 base; nucleotides outside the gene matches: 4. The CDR3 consists of 14 residues. This CDR3 reads CSVLGDRSGNTIYF. As DNA, the CDR3 is TGCAGCGTTCTGGGGGACAGGTCTGGAAACACCATATATTTT.

In this sample, this clonotype turned up a few times. The gene calls are TRBV29-1 and TRBJ1-2; D perhaps matches TRBD1 (5 bases). The germline V and J ends were trimmed by 1 base and 3 bases, with 18 bases remaining between them. Germline assignment: CDR1 SQVTM and CDR2 ANQGSEA. The CDR3 sequence is 16 residues long. CDR3 nucleotide sequence: TGCAGCGTTGAAGTCCCAGGCAGGCAGGGACACTATGGCTACACCTTC. This translates into CSVEVPGRQGHYGYTF.

The chain links TRBV18 to TRBJ2-1; a weak D match, TRBD1 (5 bases). This CDR3 comprises 14 residues. Germline-derived CDR1 and CDR2 are KGHSH and LQKENI. V was shortened by 3 bases and J by 8 bases, with 14 bases between the two germline ends. The CDR3 reads CASSPPGQLHEQFF. DNA for the CDR3: TGTGCCAGCTCACCTCCAGGACAACTCCATGAGCAGTTCTTC.

This clonotype was seen more than once but under ten times. J is TRBJ2-7 and V is TRBV4-1; TRBD2 matches 8 bases. The trim removed 6 bases at V and 3 bases at J, leaving 7 bases unmatched. The CDR3 contains 14 residues. Per the germline V gene, CDR1 is MGHRA and CDR2 is YSYEKL. Written as DNA, the CDR3 is TGCGCCAGCAGTCTTAGCGGGGAAGACTACGAGCAGTACTTC. Encoded protein: CASSLSGEDYEQYF.

The chain recombines TRBV5-4 with TRBJ2-3; D is perhaps TRBD2 (5 bases). Trimming took off 4 bases at V and 2 bases at J, with 14 bases between the two ends. The CDR3 runs to 15 residues. Germline CDR1 is SGHNT and CDR2 is YYREEE (reference sequence). CDR3 loop: CASSELVSDTDTQYF. Here the CDR3 DNA reads TGTGCCAGCAGCGAACTAGTATCTGACACAGATACGCAGTATTTT. Filled out from reference TRBV5-4 and TRBJ2-3, the complete variable domain reads ETGVTQSPTHLIKTRGQQVTLRCSSQSGHNTVSWYQQALGQGPQFIFQYYREEENGRGNFPPRFSGLQFPNYSSELNVNALELDDSALYLCASSELVSDTDTQYFGPGTRLTVL.

The chain joins TRBV27 to TRBJ1-5; D remains unclear. V lost 2 bases and J 0 bases, leaving 11 bases between the germline ends. Germline values: CDR1 MNHEY, CDR2 SMNVEV (reference sequence). The CDR3 covers 16 residues. CDR3 sequence (DNA): TGTGCCAGCAGTTTAAACTCCCAGACTAGCAATCAGCCCCAGCATTTT. Its protein is CASSLNSQTSNQPQHF.

About this clonotype: A clone one base away is much larger, so this may be a read error. V is TRBV14 and J is TRBJ1-1, with no clear D. V lost 4 bases, J lost 4 bases, and 4 bases lay in between. Germline V gene lookup returns CDR1 SGHDN and CDR2 FVKESK. The CDR3 consists of 11 residues. The CDR3 nucleotides read TGTGCCAGCAGCCGGAGCACTGAAGCTTTCTTT. It codes for CASSRSTEAFF.

This clonotype was picked up a small number of times. The CDR3 loop is CASSLSGRGDSPLHF. Here the CDR3 DNA reads TGCGCCAGCAGCTTGTCCGGCAGGGGGGATTCACCCCTCCACTTT. V usage is TRBV5-1 and J usage is TRBJ1-6, with TRBD1 matching 7 bases. Germline V gene data show CDR1 as SGHRS and CDR2 as YFSETQ. The CDR3 sequence is 15 residues long. J lost 8 bases, V lost 1 base, and 6 bases had no gene match.

The CDR3 here is CASSPQGARYGYTF. CDR3 nucleotide sequence: TGTGCCAGCAGCCCACAGGGGGCGCGTTATGGCTACACCTTC. The chain employs TRBV25-1 and TRBJ1-2, with 9 bases that match TRBD1. The germline CDR1 and CDR2 sequences are MGHDK and SYGVNS. The CDR3 runs 14 residues. With V trimmed by 6 bases and J by 5 bases, 7 bases remained unmatched.

The genes are TRBV7-3 and TRBJ2-1; 9 positions agree with TRBD2. CDR3 length: 12 residues. Trimming at V came to 5 bases and at J to 14 bases, leaving 7 bases not matched to a gene. Looked up from germline, CDR1 is SGHTA and CDR2 is FQGTGA. The CDR3 region has the DNA TGTGCCAGCAGCACCCAGCGGGGGGTGAAGTTCTTC. It specifies CASSTQRGVKFF.

The chain has TRBV3-1 and TRBJ2-7; D gene unclear. This CDR3 comprises 12 residues. With 1 base removed from V and 4 bases from J, the gap between germline ends came to 5 bases. The germline CDR1 and CDR2 sequences are LGHDT and YNNKEL (reference sequence). CDR3 protein: CASSQAQYEQYF. The CDR3 bases are TGTGCCAGCAGCCAAGCCCAATACGAGCAGTACTTC.

This clonotype has only a few counts. The V and J genes are TRBV25-1 and TRBJ1-3, with D hard to call. This CDR3 is built from 13 residues. Germline V gives CDR1 MGHDK, CDR2 SYGVNS. V was pared by 10 bases and J by 0 bases, with 10 bases between. The CDR3 loop reads CATRQTSGNTIYF. The CDR3 nucleotides read TGTGCCACCCGACAAACCTCTGGAAACACCATATATTTT.